The T cell receptor (beta chain) under discussion was sequenced for a study of CXCR3-negative and CXCR3-positive naive CD8 T cells. Study-level results: Comparison of naive CXCR3-negative and CXCR3-positive cells revealed similar TRBV-TRBJ usage, while memory cells differed.

Libraries of TRB cDNA were made by 5' RACE and carried UMIs. TCRdb reprocessed the 5' RACE reads; each CDR3 protein has one entry and no DNA is given. This sample contains about 45,000 distinct CDR3 sequences. Concerning this clonotype itself: Its antigen is currently unknown.

The TCR comes from a human donor in good health. Some clones in this sample may be carry-over from other donors' samples. The sample consisted of naive CXCR3- CD8+ T cells from blood. The subset here: CD45RO-CCR7+CD27+CD95- naive CD8+ T cells lacking CXCR3 (TNR3-).

Here the CDR3 reads CSAEERTIYRSYEQYF. The V and J genes are TRBV20-1 and TRBJ2-7; without DNA, the TCRdb call of TRBD2 cannot be checked. Germline-derived CDR1 and CDR2 are DFQATT and SNEGSKA (reference sequence). CDR3 length: 16 amino acids.